One and the same sample provided the 27 T cell receptor beta chains below, sequenced in a study of pediatric ulcerative colitis. TCRdb's table, derived via immunoSEQ multiplex PCR, lists solely in-frame clones and lacks some. The data hold tens of thousands of clones, with roughly four fifths observed a single time. Sequencing input: blood. These receptors came from a boy between 10 and 17 years old with severe ulcerative colitis.

The rearrangement uses TRBV28 and TRBJ2-1; TRBD2 matches 9 bases. CDR1 is MDHEN and CDR2 is SYDVKM in the germline V gene. This CDR3 comprises 16 residues. Trimming removed 6 bases from V and 4 bases from J; junction bases left unmatched: 10. CDR3 DNA: TGTGCCAGCAGCCCACCGACTAGCGGCCCATACAATGAGCAGTTCTTC. It yields the protein CASSPPTSGPYNEQFF.

This clone was observed a handful of times. The CDR3 DNA sequence: TGTGCCAGCAGTGAAGCTCGGGGACATGAAGCTTTCTTT. It encodes CASSEARGHEAFF. The chain has TRBV2 and TRBJ1-1; perhaps TRBD1 as D (6 bases). Looked up from germline, CDR1 is SNHLY and CDR2 is FYNNEI. The CDR3 loop spans 13 amino acids. Trimming took off 0 bases at V and 7 bases at J, with 9 bases between the two ends.

The count of this clone is one. The chain combines TRBV19 with TRBJ2-2; D uncertain. The V and J ends lost 6 bases and 7 bases respectively, with 21 bases between them. The CDR3 totals 16 residues. Per the germline V gene, CDR1 is LNHDA and CDR2 is SQIVND (reference sequence). The CDR3 DNA sequence: TGTGCCAGTAGATTCGCGCCCGGTACGTCGAGCGGGGAGCTGTTTTTT. Residues: CASRFAPGTSSGELFF.

This chain uses TRBV2 with TRBJ2-5; 8 bases map to TRBD1. The CDR3 has 16 amino acids. V lost 1 base to trimming and J lost 1 base; unmatched junction nucleotides: 5. CDR1 is SNHLY, CDR2 FYNNEI, per germline. CDR3 protein: CASSEGTGWFQETQYF. The CDR3 nucleotides read TGTGCCAGCAGTGAAGGGACAGGGTGGTTCCAAGAGACCCAGTACTTC.

This clone has just one count. The chain has TRBV6-1 and TRBJ2-3; D uncertain. Germline lookup yields CDR1 MNHNS and CDR2 SASEGT. V was pared by 4 bases and J by 0 bases, with 11 bases between. The CDR3 loop spans 15 amino acids. DNA for the CDR3: TGTGCCAGCAGTGGGACGGCTGTTAGCACAGATACGCAGTATTTT. Its protein is CASSGTAVSTDTQYF.

The chain combines TRBV19 with TRBJ1-5, with D uncertain. CDR1 and CDR2 from the germline V gene are LNHDA and SQIVND (reference sequence). This CDR3 spans 17 amino acids. V lost 6 bases to trimming and J lost 0 bases, with 18 bases between them. The CDR3 reads CASSLSTAGYSNQPQHF. In nucleotides, the CDR3 is TGTGCCAGTAGCCTCTCCACGGCAGGCTATAGCAATCAGCCCCAGCATTTT.

This chain joins TRBV19 and TRBJ1-2; unclear D gene. V shed 4 bases and J shed 6 bases, with 12 bases lying between them. The CDR3 runs 13 residues. Germline V CDR1 and CDR2: LNHDA, SQIVND (reference sequence). DNA for the CDR3: TGTGCCAGTAGTACGGCTTTCCGAGATGGCTACACCTTC. Its protein is CASSTAFRDGYTF.

V is TRBV15 and J is TRBJ2-3, with TRBD2 as a possible D gene (5 bases). The CDR3 spans 14 residues. V was shortened by 3 bases and J by 10 bases, with 17 bases between the two germline ends. Germline CDR1 reads LNHNV; CDR2 reads YYDKDF (reference sequence). In nucleotides, the CDR3 is TGTGCCACCAGCAGGAGTGGACTGCTCGTTCCGCAGTATTTT. Translating it yields CATSRSGLLVPQYF.

The V gene is TRBV19, the J gene TRBJ1-1; 8 bases line up with TRBD1. Per germline, CDR1 LNHDA and CDR2 SQIVND (reference sequence). V lost 3 bases, J lost 6 bases, and 6 bases stayed unmatched. The length of the CDR3 is 14 residues. In DNA form, the CDR3 reads TGTGCCAGTAGTATTATGCAGGGGGCGGCTGAAGCTTTCTTT. Its protein product is CASSIMQGAAEAFF.

The chain combines TRBV15 with TRBJ1-4; D is unresolved. The V and J ends lost 0 bases and 5 bases respectively, with 25 bases between them. Germline CDR1 and CDR2: LNHNV and YYDKDF (reference sequence). This CDR3 comprises 20 residues. CDR3: CATSRDHGGSMEIANEKLFF. The DNA of the CDR3 is TGTGCCACCAGCAGAGATCATGGAGGGTCAATGGAAATTGCCAATGAAAAACTGTTTTTT.

J is TRBJ2-1 and V is TRBV19; TRBD2 aligns across 8 bases. V lost 6 bases and J lost 7; bases outside the gene matches: 11. CDR1 is LNHDA and CDR2 is SQIVND in the germline V gene (reference sequence). The CDR3 loop spans 15 amino acids. The CDR3 DNA is TGTGCCAGTAGCGGGGGGGCGGGTGTAGTTAATGAGCAGTTCTTC. As protein: CASSGGAGVVNEQFF.

The chain employs TRBV11-2 and TRBJ2-1; 14 nucleotides match TRBD2. The CDR3 contains 15 residues. Germline CDR1 and CDR2: SGHAT and FQNNGV. Unmatched junction bases numbered 8, after V lost 6 bases and J lost 10 bases. The CDR3 loop is CASSQTSGGALEQFF. The CDR3 nucleotides are TGTGCCAGCAGTCAGACTAGCGGGGGGGCTCTCGAGCAGTTCTTC.

This chain uses TRBV5-5 with TRBJ2-7, with 10 bases fitting TRBD1. CDR3 length: 16 amino acids. V was pared by 0 bases and J by 5 bases, with 8 bases of the junction left unmatched. Germline lookup yields CDR1 SGHKS and CDR2 YYEKEE (reference sequence). The CDR3 protein is CASSLALRDRGNEQYF. For the CDR3, the DNA is TGTGCCAGCAGCTTGGCCTTACGGGACAGGGGTAACGAGCAGTACTTC. The entire variable domain, with the rest obtained from reference TRBV5-5 and TRBJ2-7, is as follows: DAGVTQSPTHLIKTRGQQVTLRCSPISGHKSVSWYQQVLGQGPQFIFQYYEKEERGRGNFPDRFSARQFPNYSSELNVNALLLGDSALYLCASSLALRDRGNEQYFGPGTRLTVT.

V usage is TRBV19 and J usage is TRBJ2-2, with unresolved D. The CDR3 spans 15 residues. CDR1 is LNHDA and CDR2 is SQIVND in the germline V gene (reference sequence). V dropped 3 bases and J dropped 0 bases, with 8 bases sitting between them. CDR3 loop: CASSISGSNTGELFF. CDR3 DNA: TGTGCCAGTAGTATCTCTGGTTCGAACACCGGGGAGCTGTTTTTT.

The chain is built from TRBV9 and TRBJ2-2; D possibly uses TRBD1 or TRBD2 (5 bases each). There are 16 residues in the CDR3. Deletions cut 5 bases from V and 2 bases from J, with 16 bases between. The germline gives CDR1 SGDLS, CDR2 YYNGEE. The chain's CDR3 is CASRGEDTGNTGELFF. CDR3 nucleotide sequence: TGTGCCAGCAGAGGAGAGGACACGGGAAACACCGGGGAGCTGTTTTTT.

This rearrangement joins TRBV9 to TRBJ2-7; no clear D gene. CDR3 length: 14 amino acids. Germline assignment: CDR1 SGDLS and CDR2 YYNGEE. With 0 bases removed from V and 2 bases from J, the gap between germline ends came to 9 bases. CDR3 nucleotides: TGTGCCAGCAGCGTAGCGTGGGGTACCTACGAGCAGTACTTC. This encodes CASSVAWGTYEQYF. Full variable domain (missing parts from reference TRBV9 and TRBJ2-7): DSGVTQTPKHLITATGQRVTLRCSPRSGDLSVYWYQQSLDQGLQFLIQYYNGEERAKGNILERFSAQQFPDLHSELNLSSLELGDSALYFCASSVAWGTYEQYFGPGTRLTVT.

J is TRBJ2-6 and V is TRBV6-1; D gene uncertain. CDR3 length: 18 residues. Germline CDR1 reads MNHNS; CDR2 reads SASEGT. Trimming took off 2 bases at V and 2 bases at J, with 16 bases between the two ends. The DNA for the CDR3 is TGTGCCAGCAGTGAATTGGTCCTGGGTCTCCCTGGGGCCAACGTCCTGACTTTC. Protein: CASSELVLGLPGANVLTF.

The chain links TRBV11-2 to TRBJ1-4; possible D gene TRBD1, 6 bases. CDR1 is SGHAT and CDR2 is FQNNGV in the germline V gene. V lost 5 bases and J lost 0, with 16 bases in between. The CDR3 has 17 residues. In DNA, the CDR3 is TGTGCCAGCAGCCCCGAGGGGGGATCTGCAACTAATGAAAAACTGTTTTTT. Amino acids: CASSPEGGSATNEKLFF.

The chain has TRBV6-6 and TRBJ1-6, with D unresolved. The germline V gene encodes CDR1 MNHNY and CDR2 SVGAGI (reference sequence). The CDR3 is 14 residues long. The germline V and J ends were trimmed by 0 bases and 11 bases, with 11 bases remaining between them. Written as DNA, the CDR3 is TGTGCCAGCAGTTACTCCGACTCGTGGGCACCCCTCCACTTT. Its protein is CASSYSDSWAPLHF.

The V and J genes are TRBV30 and TRBJ2-7; maybe TRBD2 (6 bases). The CDR3 spans 13 residues. CDR1 GTSNPN and CDR2 SVGIG come from the germline V gene (reference sequence). Deletions cut 0 bases from V and 4 bases from J, with 10 bases between. CDR3 nucleotides: TGTGCCTGGAGTGTTGTCGGAGGGTACGAGCAGTACTTC. This codes for CAWSVVGGYEQYF.

V is TRBV7-9 and J is TRBJ1-5; D call uncertain. The CDR3 is 12 amino acids. The V and J ends lost 5 bases and 5 bases respectively, with 7 bases between them. Per germline, CDR1 SEHNR and CDR2 FQNEAQ (reference sequence). Here the CDR3 reads CASSRQDQPQHF. CDR3 bases: TGTGCCAGCAGCCGTCAAGATCAGCCCCAGCATTTT.

Only a few counts were recorded for this clone. This chain connects TRBV9 to TRBJ1-6, with D tentatively TRBD1 (5 bases). V gave up 4 bases and J gave up 9 bases, with 20 bases separating them. The germline V gene has CDR1 SGDLS and CDR2 YYNGEE. This CDR3 region has 16 residues. The CDR3 DNA sequence: TGTGCCAGCAGCCAGGGACCTACCACAGATCGTTCACCCCTCCACTTT. Translating it yields CASSQGPTTDRSPLHF.

The chain has TRBV2 and TRBJ2-7; perhaps TRBD1 as D (6 bases). Trimming pared 3 bases from V and 1 base from J, leaving 16 bases between. This CDR3 is built from 16 residues. Germline-derived CDR1 and CDR2 are SNHLY and FYNNEI. DNA of the CDR3: TGTGCCAGCAGTGAGGCCGGGACAATTCTATCCTACGAGCAGTACTTC. Translating gives CASSEAGTILSYEQYF.

The chain links TRBV29-1 to TRBJ1-2; 12 positions match TRBD1. Germline V lookup: CDR1 SQVTM, CDR2 ANQGSEA. With V trimmed by 4 bases and J by 4 bases, 7 bases remained unmatched. This CDR3 spans 15 amino acids. The CDR3 DNA sequence: TGCAGCGTTGTAGGGACAGGGGGCGCGGGCTATGGCTACACCTTC. Translation: CSVVGTGGAGYGYTF.

The rearrangement links TRBV15 to TRBJ2-7; D unresolved. The V end was cut by 1 base, the J end by 3 bases, with 10 bases between. The germline V gene encodes CDR1 LNHNV and CDR2 YYDKDF (reference sequence). The CDR3 totals 14 residues. The CDR3 here is CATSRGLGIYEQYF. In nucleotides, the CDR3 is TGTGCCACCAGCAGAGGTCTAGGCATCTACGAGCAGTACTTC. Full variable domain (missing parts from reference TRBV15 and TRBJ2-7): DAMVIQNPRYQVTQFGKPVTLSCSQTLNHNVMYWYQQKSSQAPKLLFHYYDKDFNNEADTPDNFQSRRPNTSFCFLDIRSPGLGDTAMYLCATSRGLGIYEQYFGPGTRLTVT.

This clone was recorded only once. This chain connects TRBV5-1 to TRBJ2-4; 14 bases fit TRBD2. This CDR3 contains 17 residues. Germline-derived CDR1 and CDR2 are SGHRS and YFSETQ. J was trimmed by 8 bases and V by 0 bases; bases with no gene match: 7. The CDR3 spells CASSLVTGTSGGDIQYF. The CDR3 region has the DNA TGCGCCAGCAGCTTGGTAACGGGGACTAGCGGGGGAGACATTCAGTACTTC.

J is TRBJ1-1 and V is TRBV4-3; no clear D gene. The germline V gene has CDR1 LGHNA and CDR2 YSLEER. The CDR3 runs to 15 residues. The V end lost 0 bases, the J end lost 0 bases, and 8 bases lay between the germline ends. The CDR3: CASSQDEAVNTEAFF. CDR3 nucleotides: TGCGCCAGCAGCCAAGATGAAGCAGTGAACACTGAAGCTTTCTTT.